This T cell receptor beta chain was sequenced during a study of T cells after yellow fever vaccination. For the study at large: Fractions of limited cellularity were prepared by means of SMART-Seq v4 Ultra Low Input.

Study-level findings and limits: CD4 and CD8 compartments shared a small share of clonotypes. Most primary-vaccination clones reappeared after the booster (about 97% CD4, 88% CD8).

Only a few counts were recorded for this clonotype. Its target is unknown. V lost 7 bases and J 0 bases, leaving 15 bases between the germline ends. CDR1 is SGHRS, CDR2 YFSETQ, per germline. The CDR3 runs to 15 residues. One entry per CDR3 protein, called by TCRdb with MiXCR from the 5' RACE reads. The repertoire holds about 200,000 distinct CDR3 sequences, 2.5% to 3.5% seen once, with approximately 3% in the top ten. The TCR sequence derives from a man aged 18 to 29 who received the YFV17D yellow fever vaccine. The chain employs TRBV5-1 and TRBJ2-3, with D maybe TRBD1 (6 bases). The sample consisted of CD4+ T cells sorted from PBMCs, taken 10 days after the yellow fever booster vaccination. CDR3 nucleotide sequence: TGCGCCAGCCGATTAACGGGACACAGCACAGATACGCAGTATTTT. It translates to CASRLTGHSTDTQYF.